These 12 T cell receptor beta chains were sequenced from one sample in a study of cytomegalovirus exposure and HLA in healthy donors. PCR primers comprised 60 Vbeta and 13 Jbeta primers. Produced via immunoSEQ multiplex PCR; TCRdb's table is partial and in-frame only. The sample lists 240,000 or so clones, 75% to 85% seen once, with 8% in the top ten. The sequencing input was PBMCs. Every receptor here comes from a woman aged 55-75 years in good health and CMV-seropositive.

This clone was recorded a few times. The chain joins TRBV7-9 to TRBJ2-3; TRBD2 matches at 14 bases. Germline V gene lookup returns CDR1 SEHNR and CDR2 FQNEAQ (reference sequence). There are 16 residues in the CDR3. V dropped 6 bases and J dropped 5; count of bases not matched to a gene: 7. CDR3 amino acids: CASSSGLAGAKDTQYF. The CDR3 DNA is TGTGCCAGCAGTTCGGGACTAGCGGGAGCGAAAGATACGCAGTATTTT.

V usage is TRBV18 and J usage is TRBJ1-1; D gene unclear. Germline loops: CDR1 KGHSH, CDR2 LQKENI. The CDR3 totals 15 residues. V was clipped by 4 bases and J by 1 base, with 13 bases between them. The CDR3 here is CASSLTEGRNTEAFF. In nucleotides, the CDR3 is TGTGCCAGCTCACTTACAGAGGGTCGGAACACTGAAGCTTTCTTT.

V and J are TRBV14 and TRBJ1-2, with D maybe TRBD1 (6 bases). Germline V gene sequence: CDR1 SGHDN, CDR2 FVKESK. V dropped 0 bases and J dropped 6 bases, with 8 bases sitting between them. The CDR3 loop spans 13 amino acids. The CDR3 here is CASSQESGDGYTF. The CDR3, as DNA: TGTGCCAGCAGCCAAGAGTCAGGGGATGGCTACACCTTC. The full variable domain, its missing parts supplied by reference TRBV14 and TRBJ1-2, is EAGVTQFPSHSVIEKGQTVTLRCDPISGHDNLYWYRRVMGKEIKFLLHFVKESKQDESGMPNNRFLAERTGGTYSTLKVQPAELEDSGVYFCASSQESGDGYTFGSGTRLTVV.

The chain is built from TRBV18 and TRBJ1-3; D is uncertain. The CDR3 contains 15 residues. Germline CDR1 and CDR2: KGHSH and LQKENI. V was pared by 3 bases and J by 0 bases, with 9 bases between. The CDR3 region is CASSPGIYSGNTIYF. CDR3 DNA: TGTGCCAGCTCACCCGGTATTTACTCTGGAAACACCATATATTTT.

This clone was recorded only once. The chain carries TRBV5-1 and TRBJ2-2; D may be TRBD1 (5 bases). Germline values: CDR1 SGHRS, CDR2 YFSETQ. CDR3 length: 13 amino acids. Between the trimmed V and J ends, which lost 6 bases and 4 bases, there was a span of 10 bases. The CDR3 loop reads CASTQGSTGELFF. CDR3 DNA sequence: TGCGCCAGCACCCAGGGCAGCACCGGGGAGCTGTTTTTT.

The rearrangement joins TRBV11-2 to TRBJ2-7, with D possibly TRBD2 on 7 matching bases. The CDR3 consists of 13 residues. Germline CDR1 is SGHAT and CDR2 is FQNNGV. Trimming pared 4 bases from V and 3 bases from J, leaving 10 bases between. CDR3 DNA: TGTGCCAGCAGCTCTAGGGGGGGCTACGAGCAGTACTTC. Translating gives CASSSRGGYEQYF.

The chain links TRBV9 to TRBJ1-4; 10 nucleotides align to TRBD1. The germline CDR1 and CDR2 sequences are SGDLS and YYNGEE. The CDR3 has 14 residues. V lost 3 bases and J lost 14; bases outside the gene matches: 10. This CDR3 is CASSAGTGAVSLFF. As DNA, the CDR3 is TGTGCCAGCAGCGCAGGGACAGGGGCGGTGAGCCTGTTTTTT.

The chain uses TRBV9 and TRBJ2-2, with 9 nucleotides matching TRBD1. The CDR3 loop spans 14 amino acids. Germline V gives CDR1 SGDLS, CDR2 YYNGEE. The J segment lost 4 bases and the V segment lost 3 bases, leaving 1 base of the junction unmatched. The CDR3 nucleotides read TGTGCCAGCAGCGCGACAGGGGGCACCGGGGAGCTGTTTTTT. Amino acid sequence: CASSATGGTGELFF.

The chain has TRBV15 and TRBJ1-1; D not resolved. Germline V CDR1 and CDR2: LNHNV, YYDKDF (reference sequence). This CDR3 has 15 amino acids. Deletions cut 1 base from V and 1 base from J, with 10 bases between. The CDR3 here is CATSRGRTPNTEAFF. CDR3 nucleotides: TGTGCCACCAGCAGAGGGAGGACGCCGAACACTGAAGCTTTCTTT.

This clone appeared once. V and J are TRBV9 and TRBJ1-3, with D unclear. The CDR3 loop spans 11 amino acids. V shed 4 bases and J shed 3 bases, with 2 bases lying between them. CDR1 and CDR2 (germline): SGDLS, YYNGEE. The CDR3 sequence: CASSRGNTIYF. The DNA of the CDR3 is TGTGCCAGCAGCCGTGGAAACACCATATATTTT.

The chain has TRBV27 and TRBJ1-2, with 12 bases lining up with TRBD1. The V gene end was trimmed by 3 bases and the J gene end by 8 bases; junction bases not matched to a gene: 7. Germline values: CDR1 MNHEY, CDR2 SMNVEV (reference sequence). The CDR3 has 15 residues. This chain's CDR3 is CASSFSGQGARGYTF. The CDR3, as DNA: TGTGCCAGCAGTTTCTCGGGACAGGGGGCGAGGGGCTACACCTTC.

The gene calls are TRBV6-4 and TRBJ2-6; TRBD2 might be the D (5 bases). Germline V gene lookup returns CDR1 MRHNA and CDR2 SNTAGT. V lost 5 bases, J lost 2 bases, and 7 bases lay in between. The CDR3 runs to 14 residues. CDR3 DNA sequence: TGTGCCAGCAGTATCGGGACTGGGGCCAACGTCCTGACTTTC. Encoded protein: CASSIGTGANVLTF.